This T cell receptor beta chain was found in a study of T cell responses to AZD1222 COVID-19 vaccine. Comments on this clone: Its specificity is not known.

Profiling relied on immunoSEQ multiplex PCR, and the TCRdb table lists in-frame clones only, not all of them. Of about 110,000 clones listed, about 86% were seen once; the top ten hold about 3.3%. Trimming cost V 3 bases and J 8 bases, with 28 bases left between them. Germline-derived CDR1 and CDR2 are LGHNA and YNFKEQ. This CDR3 has 18 residues. Study-wide results and limits: Mostly white British, mostly female donors; authors suggested clonal diversity may be underestimated. Increased Spike-specific TCR breadth and depth were observed after two AZD1222 doses. There were vaccine-associated CD4 TCRs across spike, dominant at 160-218 and 743-854.

The sequence was obtained from an adult in good health. The starting material was peripheral blood, obtained on day 0 of AZD1222 vaccination. This chain uses TRBV4-2 with TRBJ1-2, with D possibly matching TRBD1 (5 bases). DNA for the CDR3: TGTGCCAGCAGCCAGCCCTCCGTCGGAGGGGATGGGGTATGGGGCTACACCTTC. Amino acids: CASSQPSVGGDGVWGYTF.